This T cell receptor beta chain appears in the sequencing data of a study of early T cells in non-severe SARS-CoV-2 infection. Individual cDNA molecules carried attached unique molecular identifiers. TCRdb re-called the 5' RACE reads with MiXCR, one entry per CDR3 protein. The sample records 30,000 to 45,000 distinct CDR3 sequences, under 6.5% being singletons. V gave up 4 bases and J gave up 2 bases; unmatched junction bases: 5. The length of the CDR3 is 15 residues. Germline CDR1 is LNHDA and CDR2 is SQIVND (reference sequence). The clonotype was recovered from an adult who was a healthcare worker with PCR-confirmed SARS-CoV-2 infection or an uninfected control (not recorded which). The source material was whole blood. The rearrangement uses TRBV19 and TRBJ2-3; 8 bases map to TRBD1. The CDR3 loop reads CASSTRTGYTDTQYF. DNA for the CDR3: TGTGCCAGTAGTACCAGGACAGGGTACACAGATACGCAGTATTTT.